Listed below are T cell receptor beta chains from one sample, sequenced in a study of regulatory and conventional T cells in RAG deficiency. Profiling relied on immunoSEQ multiplex PCR, and the TCRdb table lists in-frame clones only, not all of them. Of tens of thousands of clones in the sample, 75% to 90% were seen once. These same data were also listed under a study on regulatory T cells.

The sequenced material came from CD8+ T cells sorted from blood. Every receptor here comes from a human donor in good health. The CDR3 runs from the conserved cysteine through the conserved F or W. The D gene is left open where the match is weak. Where a row states a size, it is once, few, many or the class of an expanded clone; other rows omit it.

D gene	J gene	clone size	V gene	CDR3 DNA	CDR3 protein
NA	TRBJ1-6	NA	TRBV28	TGTGCCATCCACGGGACGTTGGCCGCCTCCGTTGATTCACCCCTCCACTTT	CAIHGTLAASVDSPLHF
NA	TRBJ1-3	once	TRBV30	TGTGCCTGGAGGCGGGGTGAGGGAAACACCATATATTTT	CAWRRGEGNTIYF
NA	TRBJ1-1	NA	TRBV6-5	TGTGCCAGCACCCCAGCGTTGTACACTGAAGCTTTCTTT	CASTPALYTEAFF
TRBD2	TRBJ2-2	NA	TRBV2	TGTGCCAGCAGTGATAGCGGGGAAAACACCGGGGAGCTGTTTTTT	CASSDSGENTGELFF
NA	TRBJ2-5	NA	TRBV20-1	TGCAGTGCTAGCGCACAAGAGACCCAGTACTTC	CSASAQETQYF
NA	TRBJ1-2	NA	TRBV30	TGTGCCTGGAGTGCAGAACGGGACACCTCAGGATATGGCTACACCTTC	CAWSAERDTSGYGYTF
NA	TRBJ1-1	NA	TRBV30	TGTGCCTGGAGCCTGGCGGGCACTGAAGCTTTCTTT	CAWSLAGTEAFF
NA	TRBJ2-7	NA	TRBV19	TGTGCCAGTAGTATTTTCTTTGGCTACGAGCAGTACTTC	CASSIFFGYEQYF
NA	TRBJ2-7	NA	TRBV5-4	TGTGCCAGCAGCTTAGTAGGCGGGACAGCCTACGAGCAGTACTTC	CASSLVGGTAYEQYF
NA	TRBJ2-1	NA	TRBV7-3	TGTGCCAGCAGCTTATCCAACAATGAGCAGTTCTTC	CASSLSNNEQFF
NA	TRBJ2-7	NA	TRBV19	TGTGCCACCAACTCAGATACAGGGAACGAGCAGTACTTC	CATNSDTGNEQYF
NA	TRBJ1-2	NA	TRBV7-9	TGTGCCAGCAGCTATGGGGTCGGGGCTAACTATGGCTACACCTTC	CASSYGVGANYGYTF
TRBD2	TRBJ2-1	NA	TRBV20-1	TGCAGTGCCGGACTAGTGCGAAAGCAGTTCTTC	CSAGLVRKQFF
NA	TRBJ1-1	NA	TRBV14	TGTGCCAGCAGCCAGGGGGGGGCGAACACTGAAGCTTTCTTT	CASSQGGANTEAFF
NA	TRBJ2-2	few	TRBV6-5	TGTGCCAGCAGTTACTCAGTAGCGACCGGGGAGCTGTTTTTT	CASSYSVATGELFF
NA	TRBJ2-2	NA	TRBV7-2	TGTGCCAGCAGTCGGACCACGACCGGGGAGCTGTTTTTT	CASSRTTTGELFF
NA	TRBJ2-2	NA	TRBV19	TGTGCCAGTAGTATAAGGGGACTCAGAGGTTCCGGGGAGCTGTTTTTT	CASSIRGLRGSGELFF
NA	TRBJ2-1	NA	TRBV4-2	TGTGCCAGCAGCCAAGCAGGGGGGGGGATCCTTCAGGATGAGCAGTTCTTC	CASSQAGGGILQDEQFF
NA	TRBJ1-1	NA	TRBV19	TGTGCCAGCCGAACGAAGGGTATGCGCACTGAAGCTTTCTTT	CASRTKGMRTEAFF
NA	TRBJ1-2	NA	TRBV28	TGTGCCAGCAGTAAGCGGAGCAGGACTGAGAACTATGGCTACACCTTC	CASSKRSRTENYGYTF
TRBD1	TRBJ2-1	NA	TRBV27	TGTGCCAGCAGTTGGGGGATGACAGGGGTCGGAGATGAGCAGTTCTTC	CASSWGMTGVGDEQFF
NA	TRBJ1-1	NA	TRBV28	TGTGCCAGCAGGGAAGGGGCGAATGAAGCTTTCTTT	CASREGANEAFF
NA	TRBJ1-3	few	TRBV14	TGTGCCAGCAGCCAAGAAGGACTAGGAAACACCATATATTTT	CASSQEGLGNTIYF
TRBD1	TRBJ1-1	NA	TRBV11-2	TGTGCCAGCAGCTTAACAAGGCCAAATGACAGGGGATCGAACACTGAAGCTTTCTTT	CASSLTRPNDRGSNTEAFF
NA	TRBJ2-5	NA	TRBV29-1	TGCAGCGTTCAAAGTATCGTAGAGACCCAGTACTTC	CSVQSIVETQYF
TRBD1	TRBJ2-7	NA	TRBV19	TGTGCCAGTAGTCTCGGATCAGGGGGCTCCTACGAGCAGTACTTC	CASSLGSGGSYEQYF
NA	TRBJ2-7	NA	TRBV2	TGTGCCAGCAGGAGAGGCGGTTCCTACGAGCAGTACTTC	CASRRGGSYEQYF
NA	TRBJ1-2	NA	TRBV13	TGTGCCAGCAGCCGCCTCCTACAGGGACTCCTGTATGGCTACACCTTC	CASSRLLQGLLYGYTF
TRBD1	TRBJ2-6	NA	TRBV29-1	TGCAGCGCAGGGGACAGGGGGCCTGGGGCCAACGTCCTGACTTTC	CSAGDRGPGANVLTF
TRBD2	TRBJ2-1	NA	TRBV28	TGTGCCAGCAGGACAACTAGCGGGAGGAACAATGAGCAGTTCTTC	CASRTTSGRNNEQFF
NA	TRBJ2-3	NA	TRBV4-2	TGTGCCAGCAGCCGAGTCCGGGGGATGGGAGATACGCAGTATTTT	CASSRVRGMGDTQYF
TRBD1	TRBJ1-5	once	TRBV2	TGTGCCAGCAGCGACACAGGGGGCAGTCAGCCCCAGCATTTT	CASSDTGGSQPQHF
TRBD1	TRBJ2-7	NA	TRBV25-1	TGTGCCAGCAGTGGGACAGGGCTTAGCTCCTACGAGCAGTACTTC	CASSGTGLSSYEQYF
TRBD1	TRBJ1-6	NA	TRBV28	TGTGCCAGCAGCCTAGGGACAGCTAATTCACCCCTCCACTTT	CASSLGTANSPLHF
TRBD2	TRBJ2-7	NA	TRBV6-1	TGTGCCAGCAGTGTCCTTCTAGCGGGGGTTTACGAGCAGTACTTC	CASSVLLAGVYEQYF
NA	TRBJ1-1	NA	TRBV5-5	TGTGCCAGCATACCGGGAGGGACTGAAGCTTTCTTT	CASIPGGTEAFF
TRBD2	TRBJ2-3	NA	TRBV5-1	TGCGCCAGCAGCTTGCTGACTAGCGGGGGTGGCACAGATACGCAGTATTTT	CASSLLTSGGGTDTQYF
NA	TRBJ1-3	NA	TRBV4-1	TGCGCCAGCCGTCCTCGGGACAACTCTGGAAACACCATATATTTT	CASRPRDNSGNTIYF
TRBD1	TRBJ1-4	NA	TRBV4-1	TGCGCCAGCAGCCAAGATTTCCAGGGGGGGGGAACTAATGAAAAACTGTTTTTT	CASSQDFQGGGTNEKLFF
NA	TRBJ2-7	NA	TRBV2	TGTGCCAGCATCGAAGGCGACGAGCAGTACTTC	CASIEGDEQYF
NA	TRBJ2-7	NA	TRBV5-8	TGTGCCAGCAGGAACTACTACGAGCAGTACTTC	CASRNYYEQYF
NA	TRBJ1-2	NA	TRBV2	TGTGCCAGCAGTGAAGGTACGGGGAGCTATGGCTACACCTTC	CASSEGTGSYGYTF
NA	TRBJ2-7	NA	TRBV7-3	TGTGCCAGCAGCTTAATTCCGGACAGTATCTACGAGCAGTACTTC	CASSLIPDSIYEQYF
NA	TRBJ1-1	NA	TRBV7-9	TGTGCCAGCAGCTTAGCCGTGGGTGGGACTGAAGCTTTCTTT	CASSLAVGGTEAFF
NA	TRBJ2-1	once	TRBV15	TGTGCCACCAGCAGAGGACTCCCTGAGCAGTTCTTC	CATSRGLPEQFF
TRBD1	TRBJ1-5	NA	TRBV4-1	TGCGCCAGCAGCCAAGTTGGAGGGGGCGCGGGCAATCAGCCCCAGCATTTT	CASSQVGGGAGNQPQHF